The sequence of this T cell receptor (beta chain) was determined in a study of blood T cell repertoires in COVID-19. Libraries were prepared by immunoSEQ multiplex PCR; TCRdb keeps only in-frame clonotypes and omits some of them. The sample comprises hundreds of thousands of clones, about nine tenths of which are singletons, and about 9.9% rests with the top ten. This CDR3 has 14 amino acids. Trimming removed 3 bases from V and 7 bases from J, with 12 bases in between. From germline, CDR1 is KGHSH and CDR2 LQKENI. The genes are TRBV18 and TRBJ2-2, with unresolved D. This clonotype was obtained from a woman between 35 and 50 years old who had recovered from COVID-19. Sequenced: PBMCs or T cells enriched from blood (not recorded which). CDR3 loop: CASSPSSYVGELFF. In DNA form, the CDR3 reads TGTGCCAGCTCACCCTCCAGTTATGTCGGGGAGCTGTTTTTT.